This TCR beta chain was observed in a study of cytomegalovirus exposure and HLA in healthy donors. Broader study findings: Roughly uniform sequencing depth across donors was assumed, possibly incorrectly. Later analysis associated a missense DCLRE1C variant with TCR beta V- and J-gene trimming.

The PCR ran on 60 Vbeta and 13 Jbeta primers. Only in-frame clones appear in the TCRdb table, and some are missing; sequencing was by immunoSEQ multiplex PCR. The table records some 120,000 clones, about 78% of them present only once. While unrecorded immune exposures were likely, the donors were nominally healthy when sampled. Trimming at V came to 5 bases and at J to 4 bases, leaving 3 bases not matched to a gene. Germline V gene data show CDR1 as MDHEN and CDR2 as SYDVKM. This CDR3 is 13 amino acids long. This clone was detected only a few times. As yet, its antigen is unknown. This chain joins TRBV28 and TRBJ1-2; 8 nucleotides line up with TRBD1. The sequence came from a female donor in good health and CMV-seronegative. The sample comprised PBMCs. CDR3 protein: CASSQGAGYGYTF. CDR3 nucleotide sequence: TGTGCCAGCAGTCAGGGGGCGGGCTATGGCTACACCTTC.